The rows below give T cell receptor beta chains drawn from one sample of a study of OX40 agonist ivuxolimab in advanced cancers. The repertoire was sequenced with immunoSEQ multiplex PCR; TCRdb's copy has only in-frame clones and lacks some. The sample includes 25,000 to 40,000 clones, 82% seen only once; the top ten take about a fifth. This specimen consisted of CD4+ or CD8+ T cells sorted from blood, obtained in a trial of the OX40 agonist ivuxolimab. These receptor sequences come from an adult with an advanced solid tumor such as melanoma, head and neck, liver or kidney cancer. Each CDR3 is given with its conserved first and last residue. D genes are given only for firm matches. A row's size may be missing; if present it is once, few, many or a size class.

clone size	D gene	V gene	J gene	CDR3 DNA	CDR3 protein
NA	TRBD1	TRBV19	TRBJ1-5	TGTGCCAGTAGGATGATACAGGGGCAGCCCCAGCATTTT	CASRMIQGQPQHF
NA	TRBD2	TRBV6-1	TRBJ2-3	TGTGCCAGCAGTGCCAGCGGGATTACGCAGTATTTT	CASSASGITQYF
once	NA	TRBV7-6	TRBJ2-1	TGTGCCAGCAGCTTATTGGTTAGGGAGACCTACAATGAGCAGTTCTTC	CASSLLVRETYNEQFF
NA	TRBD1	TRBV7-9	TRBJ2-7	TGTGCCAGCAGCTCGGGACAGGGGACCTACGAGCAGTACTTC	CASSSGQGTYEQYF
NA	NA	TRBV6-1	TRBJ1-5	TGTGCCAGCATGTTCGGGGCCAATCAGCCCCAGCATTTT	CASMFGANQPQHF
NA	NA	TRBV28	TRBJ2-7	TGTGCCGGTGGAGGACAGAGTCCCTACGAGCAGTACTTC	CAGGGQSPYEQYF
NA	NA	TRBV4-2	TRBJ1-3	TGTGCCAGCAGCCAACTGCAGGGAAGCTCTGGAAACACCATATATTTT	CASSQLQGSSGNTIYF
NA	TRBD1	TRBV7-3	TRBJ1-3	TGTGCCAGCAGCATGACAGGGGACCCCTCTGGAAACACCATATATTTT	CASSMTGDPSGNTIYF
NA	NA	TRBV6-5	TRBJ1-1	TGTGCCAGCAGTTACTCGGGCAGGGGAAACACTGAAGCTTTCTTT	CASSYSGRGNTEAFF
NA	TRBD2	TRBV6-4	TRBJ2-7	TGTGCCAGCAGTGACTGGGGGGAGGGTTCCTACGAGCAGTACTTC	CASSDWGEGSYEQYF
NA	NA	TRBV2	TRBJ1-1	TGTGCCAGCAGTGACGGTGGGGGGTTGAACACTGAAGCTTTCTTT	CASSDGGGLNTEAFF
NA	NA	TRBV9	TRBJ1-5	TGTGCCAGCAGCGTAGCTAATCACGGGATGGGGGATCAGCCCCAGCATTTT	CASSVANHGMGDQPQHF
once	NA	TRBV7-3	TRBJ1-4	TGTGCCAGCAGCCCCCTGGGGGGCGAAAAACTGTTTTTT	CASSPLGGEKLFF
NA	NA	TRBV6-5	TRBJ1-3	TGTGCCAGCAAGGGCTCTGGAAACACCATATATTTT	CASKGSGNTIYF
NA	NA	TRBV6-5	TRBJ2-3	TGTGCCAGCAGTTTAAAGCTGGATACGCAGTATTTT	CASSLKLDTQYF
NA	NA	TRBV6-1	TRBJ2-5	TGTGCCAGCAGTGTCCACAAAAACCAAGAGACCCAGTACTTC	CASSVHKNQETQYF
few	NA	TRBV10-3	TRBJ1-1	TGTGCCATCAGTGAGGGGACCCGCCGGAACGAAGCTTTCTTT	CAISEGTRRNEAFF
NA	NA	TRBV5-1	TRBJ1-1	TGCGCCAGCAGCCTACAGGGGAACACTGAAGCTTTCTTT	CASSLQGNTEAFF
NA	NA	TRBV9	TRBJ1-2	TGTGCCAGCAGCGCTTCCAGTGGGGTTGATGGCTACACCTTC	CASSASSGVDGYTF
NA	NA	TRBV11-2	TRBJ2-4	TGTGCCAGCAGCTTTCCCCTGCGGGGTATAGCCAAAAACATTCAGTACTTC	CASSFPLRGIAKNIQYF
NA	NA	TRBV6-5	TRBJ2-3	TGTGCCAGCAGTACCTTTAATACGCAGTATTTT	CASSTFNTQYF
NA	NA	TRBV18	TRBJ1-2	TGTGCCAGCTCAAGGGAGGCTAACTATGGCTACACCTTC	CASSREANYGYTF
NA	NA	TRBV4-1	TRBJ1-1	TGCGCCAGCAGCCAAGATCTGGGCGACTTTAACACTGAAGCTTTCTTT	CASSQDLGDFNTEAFF
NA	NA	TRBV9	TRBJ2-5	TGTGCCAGCAGCGTAGCATTAGCGGAGCAAGAGACCCAGTACTTC	CASSVALAEQETQYF
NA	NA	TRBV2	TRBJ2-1	TGTGCCAGCAGTAGCGGACCGAAGCTGAATGAGCAGTTCTTC	CASSSGPKLNEQFF
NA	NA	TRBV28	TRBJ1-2	TGTGCCAGCAGTTGGGGCCCGTCCCCTTATGGCTACACCTTC	CASSWGPSPYGYTF
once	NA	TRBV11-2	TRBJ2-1	TGTGCCAGCAGCTTAGTCGGTAGGGTCTCTGACAATGAGCAGTTCTTC	CASSLVGRVSDNEQFF
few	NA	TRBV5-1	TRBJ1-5	TGCGCCAGCAGCCCCTGGCGGGGTGAGCCCCAGCATTTT	CASSPWRGEPQHF
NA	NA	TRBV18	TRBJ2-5	TGTGCCAGCTCGCGGAACAGGGTAGGAGAGACCCAGTACTTC	CASSRNRVGETQYF
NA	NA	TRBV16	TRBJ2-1	TGTGCCAGCAGCCCACAGGGGAGGAATGAGCAGTTCTTC	CASSPQGRNEQFF
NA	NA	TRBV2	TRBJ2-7	TGTGCCAGCAGTGAGGGGGAAGGGAGCGAGCAGTACTTC	CASSEGEGSEQYF
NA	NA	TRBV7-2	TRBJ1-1	TGTGCCAGCAGCTTAGGGGTGGGCAGGAACACTGAAGCTTTCTTT	CASSLGVGRNTEAFF
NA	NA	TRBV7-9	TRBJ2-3	TGTGCCAGCAGCTTAGGCACAGATACGCAGTATTTT	CASSLGTDTQYF
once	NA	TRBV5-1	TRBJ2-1	TGCGCCAGCAGCTCCCTCGGGCAAGAGTCAAATGAGCAGTTCTTC	CASSSLGQESNEQFF
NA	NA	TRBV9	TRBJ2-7	TGTGCCAGCAGCGTAGAAGCAGGGGCGGGCTACGAGCAGTACTTC	CASSVEAGAGYEQYF
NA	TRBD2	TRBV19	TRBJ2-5	TGTGCCAGTAGTATAGGGACTAGCCGCGGAGAGACCCAGTACTTC	CASSIGTSRGETQYF
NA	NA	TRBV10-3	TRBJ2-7	TGTGCCATCAGTGACAGCTCCTACGAGCAGTACTTC	CAISDSSYEQYF
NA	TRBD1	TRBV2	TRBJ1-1	TGTGCCAGCAGTGGCGCCGGGACAGGGGGCATAAGGGCTTTCTTT	CASSGAGTGGIRAFF
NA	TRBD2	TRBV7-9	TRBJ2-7	TGTGCCAGCAGTCCCGCCGGGACTAGCAAATACGAGCAGTACTTC	CASSPAGTSKYEQYF
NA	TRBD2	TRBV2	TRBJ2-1	TGTGCCAGCAGTGCCTCCCGGGACTATTACAATGAGCAGTTCTTC	CASSASRDYYNEQFF
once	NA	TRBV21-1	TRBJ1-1	TGTGCCAGCAGCAAAGTTGGGGGGAACATGAACACTGAAGCTTTCTTT	CASSKVGGNMNTEAFF
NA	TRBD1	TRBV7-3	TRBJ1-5	TGTGCCAGCAGCCGACAGGGTGGTCAGCCCCAGCATTTT	CASSRQGGQPQHF
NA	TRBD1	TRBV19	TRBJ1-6	TGTGCCAGTAGGCAAACAGGGGAACGTTCACCCCTCCACTTT	CASRQTGERSPLHF
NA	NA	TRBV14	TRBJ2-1	TGTGCCAGCAGCCAAGAATACTTTGAGCAGTTCTTC	CASSQEYFEQFF
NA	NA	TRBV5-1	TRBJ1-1	TGCGCCAGCAGCTTGGGTGGAAACACTGAAGCTTTCTTT	CASSLGGNTEAFF
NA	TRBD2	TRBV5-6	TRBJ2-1	TGTGCCAGCAGCTTAATGGGACTAGCGGGATATTCCTACAATGAGCAGTTCTTC	CASSLMGLAGYSYNEQFF
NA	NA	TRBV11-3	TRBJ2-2	TGTGCCAGCAGCTTAACTCGTGGAACCGGGGAGCTGTTTTTT	CASSLTRGTGELFF
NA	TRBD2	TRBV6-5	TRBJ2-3	TGTGCCAGCAGTTACTTCAGCGGGGGGGTGTCAGATACGCAGTATTTT	CASSYFSGGVSDTQYF
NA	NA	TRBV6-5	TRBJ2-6	TGTGCCAGCAGCACGTTATCTGGGGCCAACGTCCTGACTTTC	CASSTLSGANVLTF
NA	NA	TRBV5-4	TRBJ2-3	TGTGCCAGCAGCTTGGAGTCAGGTTACACAGATACGCAGTATTTT	CASSLESGYTDTQYF
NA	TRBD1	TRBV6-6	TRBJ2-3	TGTGCCAGTCAAAGCCCGACAGGGGTGGCGCAGTATTTT	CASQSPTGVAQYF